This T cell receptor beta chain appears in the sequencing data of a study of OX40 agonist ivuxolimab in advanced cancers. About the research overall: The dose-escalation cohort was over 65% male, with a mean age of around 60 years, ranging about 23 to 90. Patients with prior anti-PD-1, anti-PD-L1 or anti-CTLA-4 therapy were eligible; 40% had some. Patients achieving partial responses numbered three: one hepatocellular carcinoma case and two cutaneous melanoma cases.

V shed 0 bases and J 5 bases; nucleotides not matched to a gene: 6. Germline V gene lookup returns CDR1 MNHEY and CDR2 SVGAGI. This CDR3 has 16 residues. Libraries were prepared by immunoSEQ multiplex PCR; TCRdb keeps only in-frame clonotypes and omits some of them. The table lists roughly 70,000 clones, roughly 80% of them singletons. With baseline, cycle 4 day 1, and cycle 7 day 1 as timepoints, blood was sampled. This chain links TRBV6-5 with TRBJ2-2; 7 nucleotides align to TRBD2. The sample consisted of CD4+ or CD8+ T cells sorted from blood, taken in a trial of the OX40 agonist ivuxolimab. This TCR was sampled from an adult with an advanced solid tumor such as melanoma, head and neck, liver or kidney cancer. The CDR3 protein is CASSYSRAGRTGELFF. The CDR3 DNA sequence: TGTGCCAGCAGTTACTCAAGAGCGGGAAGAACCGGGGAGCTGTTTTTT.